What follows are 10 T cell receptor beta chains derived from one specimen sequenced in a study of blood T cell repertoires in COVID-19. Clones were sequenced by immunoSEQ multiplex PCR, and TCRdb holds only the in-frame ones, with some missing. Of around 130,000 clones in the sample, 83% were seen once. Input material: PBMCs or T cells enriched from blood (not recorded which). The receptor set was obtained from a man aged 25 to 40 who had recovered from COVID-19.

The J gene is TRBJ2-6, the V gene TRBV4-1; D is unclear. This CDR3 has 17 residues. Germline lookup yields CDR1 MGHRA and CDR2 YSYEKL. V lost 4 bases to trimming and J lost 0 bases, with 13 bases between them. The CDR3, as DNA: TGCGCCAGCAGCCTCCAGGCCAGCCTCTCTGGGGCCAACGTCCTGACTTTC. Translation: CASSLQASLSGANVLTF.

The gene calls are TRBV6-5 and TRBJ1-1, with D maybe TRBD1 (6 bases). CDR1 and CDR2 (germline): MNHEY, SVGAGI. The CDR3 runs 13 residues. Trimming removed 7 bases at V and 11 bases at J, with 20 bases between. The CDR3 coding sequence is TGTGCCAGCACCTCCCGCAGGGGCGACCGTGCTTTCTTT. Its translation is CASTSRRGDRAFF.

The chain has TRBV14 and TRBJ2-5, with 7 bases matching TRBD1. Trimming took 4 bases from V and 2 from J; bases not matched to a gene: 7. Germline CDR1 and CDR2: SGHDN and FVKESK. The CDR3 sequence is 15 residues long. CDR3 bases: TGTGCCAGCAGCCCCCGGGGCAGGGGGCAAGAGACCCAGTACTTC. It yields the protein CASSPRGRGQETQYF.

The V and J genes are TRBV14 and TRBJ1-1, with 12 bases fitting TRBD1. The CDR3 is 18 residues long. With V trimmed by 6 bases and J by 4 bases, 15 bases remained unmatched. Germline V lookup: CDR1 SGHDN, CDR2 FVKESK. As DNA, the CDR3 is TGTGCCAGCAGTCAACATACCGGGACAGGGGGCTTGACCACTGAAGCTTTCTTT. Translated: CASSQHTGTGGLTTEAFF.

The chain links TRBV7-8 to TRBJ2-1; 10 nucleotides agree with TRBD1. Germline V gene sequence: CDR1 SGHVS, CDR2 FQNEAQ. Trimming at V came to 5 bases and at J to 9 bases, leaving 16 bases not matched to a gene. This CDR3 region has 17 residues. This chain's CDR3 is CASSVWVGDRGRGEQFF. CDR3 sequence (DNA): TGTGCCAGCAGCGTATGGGTTGGGGACAGGGGACGGGGTGAGCAGTTCTTC.

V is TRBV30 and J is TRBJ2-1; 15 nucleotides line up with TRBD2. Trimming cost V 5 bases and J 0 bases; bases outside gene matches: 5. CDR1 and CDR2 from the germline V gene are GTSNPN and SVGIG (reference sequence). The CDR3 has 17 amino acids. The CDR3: CAWAGTSGRSSYNEQFF. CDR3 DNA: TGTGCCTGGGCTGGGACTAGCGGGAGGAGCTCCTACAATGAGCAGTTCTTC.

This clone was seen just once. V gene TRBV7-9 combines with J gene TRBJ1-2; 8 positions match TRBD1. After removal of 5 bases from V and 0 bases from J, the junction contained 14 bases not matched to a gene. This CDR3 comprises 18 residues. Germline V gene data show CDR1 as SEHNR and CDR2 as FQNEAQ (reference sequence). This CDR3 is CASSANNPDRGANYGYTF. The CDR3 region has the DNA TGTGCCAGCAGCGCAAATAACCCAGACAGGGGAGCTAACTATGGCTACACCTTC.

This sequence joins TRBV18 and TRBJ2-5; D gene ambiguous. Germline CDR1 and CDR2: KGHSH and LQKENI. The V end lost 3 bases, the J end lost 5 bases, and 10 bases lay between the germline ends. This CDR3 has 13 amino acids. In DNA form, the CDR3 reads TGTGCCAGCTCACCGGGCCATCCTGAGACCCAGTACTTC. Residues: CASSPGHPETQYF.

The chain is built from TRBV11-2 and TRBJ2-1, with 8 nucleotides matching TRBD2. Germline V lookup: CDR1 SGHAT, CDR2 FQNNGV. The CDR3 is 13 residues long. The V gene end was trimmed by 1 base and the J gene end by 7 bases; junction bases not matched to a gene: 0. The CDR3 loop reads CASSLGGRNEQFF. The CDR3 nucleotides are TGTGCCAGCAGCTTAGGCGGGAGGAATGAGCAGTTCTTC.

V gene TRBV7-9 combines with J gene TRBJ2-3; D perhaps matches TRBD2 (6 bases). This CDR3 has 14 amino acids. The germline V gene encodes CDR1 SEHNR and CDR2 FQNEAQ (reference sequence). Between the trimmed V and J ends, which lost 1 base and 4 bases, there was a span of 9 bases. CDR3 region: CASSLVGSSDTQYF. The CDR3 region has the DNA TGTGCCAGCAGCTTAGTCGGGAGTTCAGATACGCAGTATTTT.